Each of the 27 T cell receptor beta chains below was sequenced from the same sample in a study of blood T cell repertoires in COVID-19. Sequencing was performed with immunoSEQ multiplex PCR; in TCRdb, only in-frame clones are kept and a portion is missing. The data hold about 300,000 clones, with around nine tenths observed a single time. The source material was peripheral blood. The receptors come from a woman in her twenties or thirties with COVID-19, enrolled during active disease.

The V call is TRBV7-2, the J call TRBJ1-1; tentative D call: TRBD1 (6 bases). The CDR3 has 14 amino acids. Germline loops: CDR1 SGHTA, CDR2 FQGNSA. V was cut by 2 bases and J by 1 base, with 8 bases left in between. The CDR3 DNA follows: TGTGCCAGCAGCTTATCGACAGGGAACACTGAAGCTTTCTTT. It translates to CASSLSTGNTEAFF.

Written as DNA, the CDR3 is TGCAGCGACCTCGTCAGGGTTCTTAATTATAATTCACCCCTCCACTTT. This codes for CSDLVRVLNYNSPLHF. The chain carries TRBV29-1 and TRBJ1-6; TRBD1 is a possible D gene (5 bases). Germline loops: CDR1 SQVTM, CDR2 ANQGSEA. V was trimmed by 7 bases and J by 4 bases, leaving 20 bases between them. The CDR3 has 16 residues.

This chain uses TRBV19 with TRBJ1-2; D possibly corresponds to TRBD1 (6 bases). This CDR3 is 12 amino acids long. The germline CDR1 and CDR2 sequences are LNHDA and SQIVND (reference sequence). V was trimmed by 8 bases and J by 4 bases, leaving 11 bases between them. CDR3 bases: TGTGCCAGTGGGGGCCCCTTCTATGGCTACACCTTC. It translates to CASGGPFYGYTF.

The chain joins TRBV10-3 to TRBJ1-5; D perhaps matches TRBD1 (5 bases). This CDR3 comprises 13 residues. The germline CDR1 and CDR2 sequences are ENHRY and SYGVKD. Trimming pared 10 bases from V and 7 bases from J, leaving 17 bases between. The CDR3 bases are TGTGCCAACCAGGGAGGAGGATCACAGCCCCAGCATTTT. It specifies CANQGGGSQPQHF.

The V call is TRBV20-1, the J call TRBJ2-1, with 10 nucleotides matching TRBD1. Looked up from germline, CDR1 is DFQATT and CDR2 is SNEGSKA (reference sequence). V gave up 6 bases and J gave up 12 bases; unmatched junction bases: 5. CDR3 length: 11 residues. This CDR3 reads CSAMTGGRQFF. CDR3 bases: TGCAGTGCGATGACAGGGGGCAGGCAGTTCTTC.

CDR3 loop: CASSKAPRTDSPYGYTF. The CDR3 coding sequence is TGTGCCAGCAGCAAAGCGCCCAGGACAGACTCACCCTATGGCTACACCTTC. V usage is TRBV21-1 and J usage is TRBJ1-2; TRBD1 is the table's D call and was not checked against the DNA. TRBV21-1 is shown as a pseudogene. The CDR3 covers 17 residues.

The rearrangement joins TRBV6-5 to TRBJ2-3, with 7 bases lining up with TRBD1. Germline CDR1 reads MNHEY; CDR2 reads SVGAGI. V lost 5 bases and J lost 1; bases outside the gene matches: 3. This CDR3 region has 14 residues. The DNA of the CDR3 is TGTGCCAGCAGTCTCGGGACAGGCACAGATACGCAGTATTTT. Translated: CASSLGTGTDTQYF.

The CDR3, as DNA: TGTGCCAGCAGTTACCAAACGACAGGGTGGGAGACCCAGTACTTC. Its protein product is CASSYQTTGWETQYF. V and J are TRBV6-2 or TRBV6-3 and TRBJ2-5; TRBD1 matches at 7 bases. CDR1 and CDR2 (germline): MNHEY, SVGEGT. The trim removed 2 bases at V and 5 bases at J, leaving 8 bases unmatched. This CDR3 is built from 15 residues.

The CDR3 region has the DNA TGTGCCAGCAGTTTAAGGCCAACGGGAGGGGAGCTGTTTTTT. The encoded protein is CASSLRPTGGELFF. The J gene is TRBJ2-2, the V gene TRBV28; tentatively, D is TRBD2 (5 bases). The CDR3 has 14 amino acids. Trimming shortened V by 2 bases and J by 8 bases, and 12 bases separated the two germline ends. Germline loops: CDR1 MDHEN, CDR2 SYDVKM.

This chain links TRBV20-1 with TRBJ1-6; no clear D gene. Trimming removed 5 bases from V and 9 bases from J, with 11 bases in between. The CDR3 runs 12 residues. Germline V gene lookup returns CDR1 DFQATT and CDR2 SNEGSKA (reference sequence). The CDR3 spells CSARDNGSPLHF. CDR3 nucleotide sequence: TGCAGTGCTCGTGACAACGGTTCACCCCTCCACTTT.

The chain is built from TRBV28 and TRBJ1-5, with TRBD1 as a possible D gene (6 bases). Trimming stripped 5 bases from V and 0 bases from J, with 17 bases between. Germline assignment: CDR1 MDHEN and CDR2 SYDVKM. This CDR3 has 17 amino acids. The CDR3 DNA reads as TGTGCCAGCAGTCCGGACGGACAGTCCTATAGCAATCAGCCCCAGCATTTT. It translates to CASSPDGQSYSNQPQHF.

The DNA for the CDR3 is TGCAGCGTGCTCGACAGTCTTTCCTACAATGAGCAGTTCTTC. As protein: CSVLDSLSYNEQFF. The rearrangement links TRBV29-1 to TRBJ2-1; D may be TRBD1 (5 bases). V lost 6 bases and J 1 base, leaving 13 bases between the germline ends. The CDR3 length is 14 residues. The V gene's germline CDR1 is SQVTM and CDR2 ANQGSEA.

The genes are TRBV28 and TRBJ2-2; 7 positions match TRBD1. This CDR3 comprises 16 residues. The ends lost 3 bases at V and 4 bases at J; junction bases unmatched: 8. CDR1 and CDR2 (germline): MDHEN, SYDVKM. DNA of the CDR3: TGTGCCAGCAGTTTCCGACAGGGTAGGAGCACCGGGGAGCTGTTTTTT. As protein: CASSFRQGRSTGELFF.

The V call is TRBV10-2, the J call TRBJ1-3, with 7 positions matching TRBD1. The germline V gene has CDR1 WSHSY and CDR2 SAAADI. The CDR3 totals 13 residues. V trimming: 8 bases; J trimming: 0 bases; junction bases outside the gene matches: 1. In DNA form, the CDR3 reads TGCGCCAGCCAGGGGGACTCTGGAAACACCATATATTTT. This sequence encodes CASQGDSGNTIYF.

The chain employs TRBV9 and TRBJ2-5, with D possibly matching TRBD1 (6 bases). The germline CDR1 and CDR2 sequences are SGDLS and YYNGEE. The V and J ends lost 4 bases and 1 base respectively, with 14 bases between them. CDR3 length: 15 amino acids. The CDR3 DNA sequence: TGTGCCAGCAGCCCCGGCGTGGGGGCCCAAGAGACCCAGTACTTC. Protein: CASSPGVGAQETQYF.

The J gene is TRBJ1-1, the V gene TRBV6-5; a possible D gene is TRBD1 (6 bases). This CDR3 comprises 13 residues. The ends were cut back, 2 bases at V and 8 bases at J, with 12 bases in the middle. CDR1 and CDR2 (germline): MNHEY, SVGAGI. The CDR3 nucleotides read TGTGCCAGCAGTTACCGCGGACAGAAGGAAGCTTTCTTT. Amino acid sequence: CASSYRGQKEAFF.

The V call is TRBV4-2, the J call TRBJ2-3; D is uncertain. Deletions cut 2 bases from V and 0 bases from J, with 6 bases between. CDR1 LGHNA and CDR2 YNFKEQ come from the germline V gene. This CDR3 has 14 residues. For the CDR3, the DNA is TGTGCCAGCAGCCAACATCCCAGCACAGATACGCAGTATTTT. Its translation: CASSQHPSTDTQYF.

V gene TRBV27 combines with J gene TRBJ1-1; D is possibly TRBD1 (5 bases). CDR3 length equals 14 residues. With 3 bases removed from V and 6 bases from J, the gap between germline ends came to 14 bases. Germline assignment: CDR1 MNHEY and CDR2 SMNVEV (reference sequence). The CDR3 coding sequence is TGTGCCAGCAGTTTGACAGTTTCCAATCCTGAAGCTTTCTTT. Translated: CASSLTVSNPEAFF.

The V call is TRBV2, the J call TRBJ1-2; unclear D gene. This CDR3 has 11 residues. V lost 7 bases and J 4 bases, leaving 7 bases between the germline ends. Germline V gene sequence: CDR1 SNHLY, CDR2 FYNNEI. CDR3 sequence (DNA): TGTGCCAGCAACCCTAGCTATGGCTACACCTTC. Protein sequence: CASNPSYGYTF.

The V gene is TRBV6-6, the J gene TRBJ2-2; 8 bases are a match to TRBD1. The CDR3 sequence is 17 residues long. The junction had 15 bases not matched to a gene; V was cut back by 5 bases and J by 7 bases. Germline CDR1 MNHNY, CDR2 SVGAGI (reference sequence). CDR3 sequence reads: CASSLQRTGIPFGELFF. The CDR3 nucleotides are TGTGCCAGCAGTCTGCAGAGGACAGGGATTCCCTTCGGGGAGCTGTTTTTT.

The chain employs TRBV7-2 and TRBJ2-2; perhaps TRBD2 as D (6 bases). CDR1 and CDR2 (germline): SGHTA, FQGNSA. The CDR3 contains 16 residues. Trimming left V 3 bases short and J 3 bases short, with 14 bases between. The CDR3 region is CASSFGRLAYTGELFF. The DNA for the CDR3 is TGTGCCAGCAGCTTTGGACGGCTAGCGTACACCGGGGAGCTGTTTTTT.

The chain uses TRBV6-1 and TRBJ2-3; a possible D gene is TRBD1 (6 bases). Germline assignment: CDR1 MNHNS and CDR2 SASEGT. The germline V and J ends were trimmed by 3 bases and 3 bases, with 7 bases remaining between them. This CDR3 has 13 residues. CDR3 loop: CASSEDRTDTQYF. CDR3 nucleotides: TGTGCCAGCAGTGAGGACAGAACAGATACGCAGTATTTT.

CDR3: CASSLVAGGLGMGEQYF. CDR3 sequence (DNA): TGTGCCAGCAGCTTAGTAGCGGGGGGGCTTGGAATGGGCGAGCAGTACTTC. V is TRBV7-2 and J is TRBJ2-7; 11 bases are a match to TRBD2. This CDR3 has 17 residues. CDR1 and CDR2 from the germline V gene are SGHTA and FQGNSA. The J segment lost 6 bases and the V segment lost 1 base, leaving 11 bases of the junction unmatched.

The rearrangement uses TRBV20-1 and TRBJ2-1, with D unclear. Germline CDR1 is DFQATT and CDR2 is SNEGSKA (reference sequence). The CDR3 loop spans 15 amino acids. The V gene lost 3 bases and the J gene lost 6 bases, with 18 bases spanning the gap. The chain's CDR3 is CSASGRSSVRNEQFF. The CDR3 DNA reads TGCAGTGCTAGTGGCCGCTCAAGCGTCCGCAATGAGCAGTTCTTC.

This clone was found once. This sequence joins TRBV4-1 and TRBJ1-5, with a tentative D call TRBD1 (5 bases). V lost 2 bases and J lost 4, with 6 bases in between. There are 13 residues in the CDR3. Germline CDR1 MGHRA, CDR2 YSYEKL. The CDR3 nucleotides read TGCGCCAGCAGCCAACAGGGTAATCAGCCCCAGCATTTT. Translated: CASSQQGNQPQHF.

In DNA form, the CDR3 reads TGTGCCAGCAGTGAATTTTCTAGCTCTGGAAACACCATATATTTT. This sequence encodes CASSEFSSSGNTIYF. This sequence joins TRBV6-1 and TRBJ1-3; no firm D call. Germline V CDR1 and CDR2: MNHNS, SASEGT. V was shortened by 2 bases and J by 0 bases, with 8 bases between the two germline ends. This CDR3 is 15 amino acids long.

This chain joins TRBV7-2 and TRBJ1-1; D call uncertain. Germline V gives CDR1 SGHTA, CDR2 FQGNSA. Trimming removed 1 base at V and 3 bases at J, with 9 bases between. This CDR3 contains 14 residues. The CDR3 DNA reads as TGTGCCAGCAGCTTAGGGTTAGTAGACACTGAAGCTTTCTTT. Amino acid sequence: CASSLGLVDTEAFF.